This T cell receptor beta chain was captured in a study of shared clonotypes between healthy human individuals. TCRdb keeps only in-frame clones here, not all; method: immunoSEQ multiplex PCR. The data show over 1.5 million clones, with nearly 99% seen just once and roughly 0.45% held by the top ten. This clone was detected once. The investigators split CD4+ cells into a CD45RA+ naive subset and a CD45RA-negative memory subset. What was sequenced was naive CD4+ T cells sorted from blood. Regarding subset: CD45RA+ positively selected. The receptor was derived from a man aged 30 to 45 in good health.

CDR3 sequence (DNA): TGCGCCAGCAGCTCAACTGGGGCCAGCTCCTACAATGAGCAGTTCTTC. Translation: CASSSTGASSYNEQFF. V and J are TRBV5-1 and TRBJ2-1; a possible D gene is TRBD1 (5 bases). The CDR3 loop spans 16 amino acids. Between the trimmed V and J ends, which lost 3 bases and 0 bases, there was a span of 13 bases. Germline CDR1 SGHRS, CDR2 YFSETQ.